A single T cell receptor beta chain is shown here with its context. Its antigen is still unknown. Germline CDR1 and CDR2: MNHEY and SMNVEV (reference sequence). V was pared by 6 bases and J by 4 bases, with 21 bases between. The CDR3 loop spans 16 amino acids. The sample comes from a study of beta chain features in type 1 diabetes. Study results and limitations: Among patients with Type 1 diabetes, TCRB CDR3s were moderately but significantly shorter in every one of the four CD4+ subsets.

Expressed TCRB transcripts were sequenced because the entire RNA isolate underwent reverse transcription. Libraries were prepared by immunoSEQ multiplex PCR; TCRdb keeps only in-frame clonotypes and omits some of them. Altogether roughly 100,000 clones are present, 28% being singletons, with the ten largest covering around 0.5%. The V gene is TRBV27, the J gene TRBJ1-1, with D hard to call. The receptor comes from a woman younger than 30 with type 1 diabetes. Sequencing was carried out using central memory CD4+ T cells from blood. CDR3 nucleotide sequence: TGTGCCAGCAGCCGACTAGGCACTACCCCTCCCACTGAAGCTTTCTTT. Protein sequence: CASSRLGTTPPTEAFF.